This T cell receptor beta chain was sequenced in a study of blood T cell repertoires in COVID-19. Study-level background: Material from acute and convalescent COVID-19 was sourced from the United States, Italy and Spain. Nucleic acid was either cDNA or gDNA, and it came from T cells, B-cell-depleted T cells, or PBMCs.

In the authors' workflow: Amplification of reference gene primers provided the estimated nucleated cell counts. Clones were sequenced by immunoSEQ multiplex PCR, and TCRdb holds only the in-frame ones, with some missing. That table supplies the V and J calls and clone size; D and trimming were determined from the DNA. This sample has about 370,000 clones, with 89% found just once. Germline V gene sequence: CDR1 LGHDT, CDR2 YNNKEL (reference sequence). The CDR3 totals 13 residues. After removal of 8 bases from V and 2 bases from J, the junction contained 1 base not matched to a gene. The receptor comes from a woman under 40 with COVID-19, enrolled during active disease. The sample comprised peripheral blood. The chain links TRBV3-1 (or the pseudogene TRBV3-2) to TRBJ2-5; 11 bases match TRBD2. CDR3 protein: CASGLAGQETQYF. For the CDR3, the DNA is TGTGCCAGCGGACTAGCGGGTCAAGAGACCCAGTACTTC.